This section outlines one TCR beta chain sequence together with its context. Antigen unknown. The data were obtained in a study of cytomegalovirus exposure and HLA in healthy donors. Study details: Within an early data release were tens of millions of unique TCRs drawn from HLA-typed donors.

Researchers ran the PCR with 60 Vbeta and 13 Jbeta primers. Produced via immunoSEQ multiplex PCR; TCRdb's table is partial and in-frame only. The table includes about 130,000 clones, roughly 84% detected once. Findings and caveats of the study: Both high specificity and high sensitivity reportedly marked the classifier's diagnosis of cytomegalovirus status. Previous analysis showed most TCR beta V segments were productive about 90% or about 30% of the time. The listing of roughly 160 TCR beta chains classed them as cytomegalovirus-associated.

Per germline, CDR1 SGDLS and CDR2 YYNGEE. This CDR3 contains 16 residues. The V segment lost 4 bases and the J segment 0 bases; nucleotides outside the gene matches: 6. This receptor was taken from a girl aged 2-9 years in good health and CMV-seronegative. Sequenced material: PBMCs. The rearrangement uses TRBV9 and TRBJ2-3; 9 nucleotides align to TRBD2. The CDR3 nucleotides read TGTGCCAGCAGCCTCAACCTAGCGGGGAGCACAGATACGCAGTATTTT. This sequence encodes CASSLNLAGSTDTQYF.